This record concerns one T cell receptor (beta chain) sequence. Other DNA sequences in the sample encode the same CDR3. V was clipped by 3 bases and J by 6 bases, with 11 bases between them. This CDR3 has 14 residues. Germline loops: CDR1 SGHTA, CDR2 FQGNSA. Authors' processing steps: Using reference gene primer amplification, nucleated cell counts were estimated. Assay: immunoSEQ multiplex PCR; the TCRdb copy retains only in-frame clones and omits some. The V and J calls and clone size are taken from that table; D and trimming were inferred from the DNA. The data show around 83,000 clones, roughly 90% seen once. This sample is drawn from a study of blood T cell repertoires in COVID-19. Study as a whole: Researchers got acute and convalescent COVID-19 samples from the United States, Italy and Spain. Sample material is recorded as cDNA or gDNA derived from T cells, B-cell-depleted T cells, or PBMCs.

Sequenced sample: peripheral blood. V usage is TRBV7-2 and J usage is TRBJ2-2; D is uncertain. The TCR was taken from a man between 70 and 80 years old with active or convalescent COVID-19. CDR3 in amino acids: CASSFRRGPGELFF. The CDR3 DNA is TGTGCCAGCAGCTTCAGGCGTGGTCCCGGGGAGCTGTTTTTT.